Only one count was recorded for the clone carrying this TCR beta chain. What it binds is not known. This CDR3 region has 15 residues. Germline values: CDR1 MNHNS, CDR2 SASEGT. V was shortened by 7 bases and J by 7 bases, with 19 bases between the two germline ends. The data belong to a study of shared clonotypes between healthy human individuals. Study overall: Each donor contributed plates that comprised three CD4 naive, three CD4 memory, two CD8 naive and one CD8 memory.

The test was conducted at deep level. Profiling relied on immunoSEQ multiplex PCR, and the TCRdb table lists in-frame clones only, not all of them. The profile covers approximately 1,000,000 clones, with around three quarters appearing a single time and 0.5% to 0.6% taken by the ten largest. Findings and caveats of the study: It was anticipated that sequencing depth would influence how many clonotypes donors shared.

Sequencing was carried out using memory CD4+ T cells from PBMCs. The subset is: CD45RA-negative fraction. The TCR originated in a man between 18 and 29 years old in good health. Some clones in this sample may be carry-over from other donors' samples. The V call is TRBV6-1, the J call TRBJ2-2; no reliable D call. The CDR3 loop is CASKPIPNSGGELFF. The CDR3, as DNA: TGTGCCAGCAAACCCATCCCGAACTCGGGCGGGGAGCTGTTTTTT.